The text below deals with one T cell receptor beta chain. Its antigen is unknown. The cohort consisted of 650 to 850 healthy bone marrow donors. All cohort members were sampled while nominally healthy, although unrecorded immune exposures were likely present. The donor was CMV seronegative and was included in the group of 352 seronegative cohort members. Every donor gave a peripheral blood sample, and the peripheral blood mononuclear cells from that sample were used for TCR beta sequencing. Genomic DNA was extracted from the blood cell samples with the Qiagen DNeasy Blood Extraction Kit. Libraries came from the immunoSEQ multiplex PCR assay. A mixture of 60 forward primers for TCR Vbeta segments and 13 reverse primers for TCR Jbeta segments was used in the multiplex PCR. The CDR3 region of rearranged TCR beta genes was amplified from genomic DNA with a multiplex PCR assay. Amplified TCR beta libraries were sequenced as 87-base-pair reads on the Illumina HiSeq System. The source study handled its data this way. In a later analysis, around 80 million unique TCR beta chains were counted across the approximately 620 repertoires, and approximately 11 million of these chains were shared by at least two donors. Raw reads were error-corrected and collapsed into unique sequences by a nearest-neighbor algorithm in which closely related sequences were merged to remove PCR and sequencing errors. CDR3 sequences were aligned to IMGT reference sequences to assign V, D and J gene segments. Each retained sequence needed at least a six-nucleotide match to both a V gene segment and a J gene segment. Rearrangements were classified as productive when the CDR3 lacked stop codons and remained in frame with V and J, and all other rearrangements were classified as non-productive. Following IMGT convention, CDR3 was defined as the stretch from the second conserved V-encoded cysteine to the conserved J-encoded phenylalanine. In an earlier analysis of 500 to 650 of the donors, sequences lacking an unambiguous match to a single V gene segment were excluded. An earlier analysis of just under 600 of the donors called V segments functional above 56.7% productive rearrangements and segregating when the between-donor standard deviation exceeded 5%. A statistical classification framework was built to diagnose cytomegalovirus status from the catalog of TCR beta chain sequences. In a later analysis, V and J genes were assigned by comparing TCR nucleotide sequences against IMGT/GENE-DB human TR gene sequences. In a later analysis, CDR3 sequences and most-parsimonious VDJ recombination scenarios were assigned using the TCRdist pipeline. In a later analysis, every TCR beta chain was defined by the combination of its CDR3 amino acid sequence and its V-gene family, and reads without a unique V-gene family were dropped. In a later analysis, around 600 highly shared, low-generation-probability nucleotide sequences were removed to address suspected cross-contamination and a sequencing artifact. In a later analysis, a clonal expansion index was calculated for each public chain from normalized within-repertoire ranks of inferred template counts. Generation probabilities in a later analysis came from a VDJ recombination model fitted to out-of-frame rearrangements, and those results were checked against IGoR. A later analysis scored TCR-TCR, TCR-HLA and TCR-CMV co-occurrence with hypergeometric tests, applying a repertoire-size bias correction to TCR pairs. A later analysis estimated false discovery rates by permuting HLA or CMV assignments 20 times. In a later analysis, co-occurring TCRs were grouped using DBSCAN, with TCRdist sequence similarity added in when clustering inside HLA-allele-positive subsets. Repertoires with fewer than 30,000 or more than 120,000 public chains were left out of co-occurrence clustering, as were a handful of repertoires with anomalous nucleotide sharing. TCRdb carries this immuneACCESS record with in-frame sequences only. Its versions omit some clonotypes, under half of them owing to an unresolved V gene in the studies checked, with the rest unexplained. V, J and clone size derive from that table, while D and trimming were established from the DNA sequence. The sample's clone listing holds some 120,000 clones. The ten largest clones capture 2% to 2.5% of the sample.

V lost 4 bases and J lost 3 bases; the stretch between them is 5 bases long. The germline V gene (reference sequence) yields LNHDA for CDR1 and SQIVND for CDR2. The CDR3 contains 12 residues, cysteine and phenylalanine counted. CDR3 DNA is the only sequence kept; it has 36 bases, read in frame from the first base. The data stem from a study of cytomegalovirus exposure and HLA in healthy donors (dated by TCRdb to the late 2010s). As for the study more broadly: In an earlier analysis of under 600 of the donors, under 300 Gb of sequence data and approximately 100 million unique TCR beta sequences from approximately 180 million T cells were reported. The genetic ancestry cluster associated with self-reported Caucasian donors included 80% to 90% of the roughly 400 genotyped donors. The study was designed to test whether signatures of past pathogen exposure could be identified by cataloging public T cell receptors. An early release that covered fewer than 750 HLA-typed donors contained around 300 gigabases of sequencing data and 80 million or so unique TCR sequences. Donor age, sex, ethnicity and CMV serostatus were compiled alongside the repertoire data. Using immunosequencing, the study profiled T cell repertoires from 500 to 800 subjects and related those repertoires to cytomegalovirus serostatus. Along with the roughly 670-subject first cohort, a separate validation cohort of 120 different subjects was used. High-throughput TCR immunosequencing, statistical association of individual TCRs with disease status, and machine learning were combined to predict cytomegalovirus infection status. HLA typing covered class I and class II loci at four-digit resolution. A later genetic analysis used genome-wide SNP genotypes for about 55% of the 666 donors, treating that subset as a discovery cohort. An earlier analysis of some 500 of the donors applied high-throughput TCR beta sequencing to assess whether each TCR beta V gene segment acted as functional or pseudogenic. The later analysis used no new phenotypic data to find candidate immune exposures, relying instead on TCR beta sequences and their occurrence across donors. Typing coverage differed by locus: A, B, C, DRB1 and DQB1 were typed in roughly 629-630 donors, DQA1 in about 560, DPA1 in approximately 600, and DPB1 in 400 to 490. In a later analysis, previously published TCR beta repertoires from 600 to 850 donors were re-analyzed and high-resolution HLA genotyping was added so that TCR occurrence patterns could be studied. A few DR-DQ haplotypes were handled as single units for association and clustering because linkage in the cohort was strong. All discovery cohort repertoires had been generated using a single sequencing platform. Among under 450 genotyped donors of the cohort, an average of 235,054 unique TCR beta nucleotide sequences were sequenced per donor, around a sixth of them non-productive.

Broader findings and caveats from the paper: The sequencing pipeline was judged likely to have produced a cluster of highly shared sequence variants as a technical artifact. Linkage disequilibrium might explain the correlated functional status among segregating V segments, but an unknown experimental factor could not be ruled out. An earlier analysis of some 560 of the donors showed that most TCR beta V segments appeared in productive rearrangements either about 87% or about 30% of the time, which broadly matched IMGT annotations. The authors suggested that the approach could potentially be extended to other disease states and immunological phenotypes. The classifier was reported to diagnose cytomegalovirus status with high specificity and sensitivity in both the original and validation cohorts. While some public TCRs were present in many individuals, most TCR sequences turned up only very rarely across donors. A later analysis found that HLA-associated TCR beta chains were more clonally expanded and had lower generation probabilities than equally common non-associated chains. Sequencing depth was assumed to be roughly uniform across donors in the presence/absence analyses, though that assumption may not hold. This cohort had only TCR beta chains sequenced, and the lack of alpha or paired-chain data limited which features could be detected. Some IMGT-functional V segments, including TRBV6-2 and TRBV6-3, could not be distinguished by the 87-base-pair reads and were therefore excluded. A later analysis associated about 16,000 TCR beta sequences with specific HLA alleles at a false discovery rate of 0.05. V-gene and J-gene trimming of TCR beta chains was associated with a missense DCLRE1C variant in a later genetic analysis, and the association was replicated in an independent cohort. When HLA alleles, especially DR and DQ, strongly co-occurred, TCR associations were difficult to assign to individual alleles. According to a later genetic analysis, donors in an Asian-associated ancestry cluster had fewer N-insertions in productive TCRs than the roughly 660-donor mean. The study gave a list of about 150 TCR beta chains associated with cytomegalovirus. Immune exposure information for the cohort was limited to CMV serostatus. In vitro tests confirmed that a few of the cytomegalovirus-associated TCR beta chains recognize cytomegalovirus antigens. According to a later analysis, parvovirus B19, influenza, CMV and Epstein-Barr virus appeared linked to several top co-occurrence clusters. A further reported finding was that TCR beta sequences accurately predicted the HLA-A and HLA-B alleles for most subjects in the first cohort. In a later analysis, most CMV-associated TCR beta chains were found to appear HLA-restricted, with HLA associations seemingly driven largely by CMV exposure. Because some donors lacked HLA typing at each locus, the association tests relied only on the typed subset. Because counts were too low, roughly 17 rarely observed V segments, including chromosome 9 orphons, were left out of the earlier analysis of about 500 of the donors. A later analysis found that TCR association rates varied across HLA loci, with DRB1 alleles showing the most associated TCRs and HLA-C alleles the fewest.

The chain uses TRBV19 and TRBJ2-3, with the D gene uncertain. The sequenced sample was PBMCs. The receptor was derived from a man aged 40-50 years in good health and CMV-seronegative. CDR3 reads: CASSTSTDTQYF. The DNA sequence is TGTGCCAGTAGTACTTCTACAGATACGCAGTATTTT.